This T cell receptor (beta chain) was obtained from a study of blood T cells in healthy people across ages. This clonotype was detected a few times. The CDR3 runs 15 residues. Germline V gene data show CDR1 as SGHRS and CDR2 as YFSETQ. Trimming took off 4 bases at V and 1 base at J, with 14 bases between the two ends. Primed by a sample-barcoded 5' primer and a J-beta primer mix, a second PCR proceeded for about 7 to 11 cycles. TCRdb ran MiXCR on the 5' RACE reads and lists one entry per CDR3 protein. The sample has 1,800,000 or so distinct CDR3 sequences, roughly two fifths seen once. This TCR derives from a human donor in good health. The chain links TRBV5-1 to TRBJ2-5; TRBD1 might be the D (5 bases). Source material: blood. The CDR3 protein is CASSPALRGQETQYF. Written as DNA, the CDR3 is TGCGCCAGCAGCCCGGCGTTAAGGGGCCAAGAGACCCAGTACTTC.